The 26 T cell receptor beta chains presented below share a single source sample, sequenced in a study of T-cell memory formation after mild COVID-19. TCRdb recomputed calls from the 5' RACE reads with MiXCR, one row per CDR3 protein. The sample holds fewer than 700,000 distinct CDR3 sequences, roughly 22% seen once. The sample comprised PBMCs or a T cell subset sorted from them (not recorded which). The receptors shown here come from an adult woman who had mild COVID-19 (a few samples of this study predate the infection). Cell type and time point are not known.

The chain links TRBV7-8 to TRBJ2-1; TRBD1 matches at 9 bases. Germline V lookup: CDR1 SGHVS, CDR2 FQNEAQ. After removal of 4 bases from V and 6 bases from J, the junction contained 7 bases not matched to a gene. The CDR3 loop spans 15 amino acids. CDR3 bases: TGTGCCAGCAGCTGGGGGACAGGGCTATCCAATGAGCAGTTCTTC. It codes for CASSWGTGLSNEQFF.

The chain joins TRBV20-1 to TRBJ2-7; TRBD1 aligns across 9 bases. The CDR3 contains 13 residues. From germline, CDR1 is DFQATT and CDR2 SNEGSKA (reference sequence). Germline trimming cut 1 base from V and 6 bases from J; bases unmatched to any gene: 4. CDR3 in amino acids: CSARVGTGREQYF. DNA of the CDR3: TGCAGTGCTAGAGTTGGGACAGGGCGCGAGCAGTACTTC.

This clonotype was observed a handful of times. The CDR3 loop is CASSVGLAGVPFF. As DNA, the CDR3 is TGTGCCAGCAGCGTAGGACTAGCGGGAGTACCGTTCTTC. J is TRBJ2-1 and V is TRBV9, with TRBD2 identical over 12 bases. Germline loops: CDR1 SGDLS, CDR2 YYNGEE. The CDR3 loop spans 13 amino acids. The junction had 4 bases not matched to a gene; V was cut back by 0 bases and J by 15 bases.

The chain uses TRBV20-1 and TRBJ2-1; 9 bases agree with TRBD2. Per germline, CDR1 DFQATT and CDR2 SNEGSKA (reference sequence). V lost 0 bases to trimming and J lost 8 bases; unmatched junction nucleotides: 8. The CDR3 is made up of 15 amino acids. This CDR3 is CSARELSGGRHEQFF. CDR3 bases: TGCAGTGCTAGAGAGCTTAGCGGGGGTAGGCATGAGCAGTTCTTC.

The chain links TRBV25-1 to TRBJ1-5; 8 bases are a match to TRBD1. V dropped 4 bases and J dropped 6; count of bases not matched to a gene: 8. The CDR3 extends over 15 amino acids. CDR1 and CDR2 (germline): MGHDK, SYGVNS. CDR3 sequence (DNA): TGTGCCAGCAGTGCCGGACAGGGATTTGGTCAGCCCCAGCATTTT. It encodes CASSAGQGFGQPQHF.

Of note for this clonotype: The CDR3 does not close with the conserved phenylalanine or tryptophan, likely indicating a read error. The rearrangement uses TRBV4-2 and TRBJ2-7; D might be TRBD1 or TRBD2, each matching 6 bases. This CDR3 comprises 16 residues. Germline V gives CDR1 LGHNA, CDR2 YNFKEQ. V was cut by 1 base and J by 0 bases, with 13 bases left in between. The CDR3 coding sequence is TGTGCCAGCAGCCAAGTGGGGGGCGCGGCCTCCTACGAGCAGTACTTA. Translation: CASSQVGGAASYEQYL.

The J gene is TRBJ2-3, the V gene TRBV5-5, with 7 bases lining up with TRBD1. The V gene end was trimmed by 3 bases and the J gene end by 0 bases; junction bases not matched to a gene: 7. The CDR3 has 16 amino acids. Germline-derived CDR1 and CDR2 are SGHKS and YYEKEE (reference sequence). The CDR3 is CASSSRDRLSTDTQYF. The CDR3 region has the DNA TGTGCCAGCAGCTCCAGGGACAGACTTAGCACAGATACGCAGTATTTT.

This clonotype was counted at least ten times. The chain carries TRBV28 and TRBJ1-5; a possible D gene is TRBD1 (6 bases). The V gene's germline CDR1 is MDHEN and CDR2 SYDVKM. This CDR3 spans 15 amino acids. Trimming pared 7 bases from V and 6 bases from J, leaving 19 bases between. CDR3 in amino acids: CASTLGLQGSQPQHF. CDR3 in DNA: TGTGCCAGCACCTTAGGATTGCAGGGGAGTCAGCCCCAGCATTTT. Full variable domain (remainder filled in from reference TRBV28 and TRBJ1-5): DVKVTQSSRYLVKRTGEKVFLECVQDMDHENMFWYRQDPGLGLRLIYFSYDVKMKEKGDIPEGYSVSREKKERFSLILESASTNQTSMYLCASTLGLQGSQPQHFGDGTRLSIL.

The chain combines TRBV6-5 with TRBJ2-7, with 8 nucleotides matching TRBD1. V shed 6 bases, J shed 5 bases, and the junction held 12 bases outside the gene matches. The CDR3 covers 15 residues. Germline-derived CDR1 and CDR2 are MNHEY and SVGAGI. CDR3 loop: CASRNRQGSFHEQYF. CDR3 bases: TGTGCCAGCAGAAATCGACAGGGGAGTTTCCACGAGCAGTACTTC.

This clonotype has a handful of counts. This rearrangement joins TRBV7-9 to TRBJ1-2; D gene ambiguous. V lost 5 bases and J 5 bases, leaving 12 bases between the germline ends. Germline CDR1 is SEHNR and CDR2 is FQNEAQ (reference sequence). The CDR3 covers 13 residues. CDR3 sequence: CASSPIGGYGYTF. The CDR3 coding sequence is TGTGCCAGCAGCCCCATTGGAGGGTATGGCTACACCTTC.

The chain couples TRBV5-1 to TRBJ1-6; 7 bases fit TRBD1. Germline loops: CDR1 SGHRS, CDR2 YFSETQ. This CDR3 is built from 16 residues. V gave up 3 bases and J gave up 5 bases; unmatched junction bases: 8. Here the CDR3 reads CASSSGGAGNNSPLHF. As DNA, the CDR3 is TGCGCCAGCAGCTCAGGGGGTGCAGGGAATAATTCACCCCTCCACTTT.

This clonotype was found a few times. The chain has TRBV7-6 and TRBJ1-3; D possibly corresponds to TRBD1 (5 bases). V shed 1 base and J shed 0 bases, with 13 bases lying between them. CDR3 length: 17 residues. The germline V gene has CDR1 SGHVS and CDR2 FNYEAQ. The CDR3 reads CASSLERWGSSGNTIYF. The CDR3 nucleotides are TGTGCCAGCAGCTTAGAGAGATGGGGGTCCTCTGGAAACACCATATATTTT.

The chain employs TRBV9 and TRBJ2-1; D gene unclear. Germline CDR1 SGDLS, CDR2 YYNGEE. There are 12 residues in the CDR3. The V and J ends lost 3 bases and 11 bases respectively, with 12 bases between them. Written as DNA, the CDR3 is TGTGCCAGCAGCGCCCGGAGTATGAAGCAGTTCTTC. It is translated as CASSARSMKQFF. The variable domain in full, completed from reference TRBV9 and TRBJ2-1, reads DSGVTQTPKHLITATGQRVTLRCSPRSGDLSVYWYQQSLDQGLQFLIQYYNGEERAKGNILERFSAQQFPDLHSELNLSSLELGDSALYFCASSARSMKQFFGPGTRLTVL.

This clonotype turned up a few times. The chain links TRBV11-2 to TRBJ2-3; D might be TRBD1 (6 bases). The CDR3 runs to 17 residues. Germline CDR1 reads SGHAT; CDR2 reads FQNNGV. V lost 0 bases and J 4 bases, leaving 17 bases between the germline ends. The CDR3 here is CASSLDQTGLVADTQYF. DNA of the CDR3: TGTGCCAGCAGCTTAGATCAAACAGGGCTGGTAGCAGATACGCAGTATTTT.

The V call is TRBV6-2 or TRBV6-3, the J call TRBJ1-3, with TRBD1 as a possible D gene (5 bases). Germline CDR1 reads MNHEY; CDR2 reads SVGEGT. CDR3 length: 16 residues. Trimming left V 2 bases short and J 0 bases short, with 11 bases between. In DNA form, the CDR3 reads TGTGCCAGCAGTTACCCGGCTGGGGGCTCTGGAAACACCATATATTTT. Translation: CASSYPAGGSGNTIYF.

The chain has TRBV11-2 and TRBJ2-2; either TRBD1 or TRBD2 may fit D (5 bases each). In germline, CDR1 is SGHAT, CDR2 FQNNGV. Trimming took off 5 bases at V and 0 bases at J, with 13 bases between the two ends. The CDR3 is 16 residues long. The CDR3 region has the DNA TGTGCCAGCAGCCCGCGTAGGGGACCGAACACCGGGGAGCTGTTTTTT. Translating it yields CASSPRRGPNTGELFF.

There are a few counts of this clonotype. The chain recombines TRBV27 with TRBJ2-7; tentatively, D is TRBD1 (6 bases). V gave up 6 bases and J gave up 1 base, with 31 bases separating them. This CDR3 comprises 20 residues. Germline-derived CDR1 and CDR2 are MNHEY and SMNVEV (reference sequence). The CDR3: CASSPIAPGQSYTGSYEQYF. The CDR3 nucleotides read TGTGCCAGCAGCCCCATCGCTCCGGGACAATCGTATACTGGGTCCTACGAGCAGTACTTC.

The CDR3 sequence is CASSGTVNYEQYF. CDR3 DNA sequence: TGTGCCAGCAGTGGGACGGTGAACTACGAGCAGTACTTC. This chain uses TRBV5-5 with TRBJ2-7; D is possibly TRBD1 or TRBD2 (5 bases each). The CDR3 has 13 amino acids. V lost 5 bases to trimming and J lost 3 bases, with 12 bases between them. CDR1 SGHKS and CDR2 YYEKEE come from the germline V gene (reference sequence).

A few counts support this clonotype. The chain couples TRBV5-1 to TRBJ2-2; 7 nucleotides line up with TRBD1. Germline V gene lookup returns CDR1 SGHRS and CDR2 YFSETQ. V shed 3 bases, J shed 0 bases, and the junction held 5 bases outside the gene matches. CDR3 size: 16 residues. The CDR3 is CASSSGTAANTGELFF. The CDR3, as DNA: TGCGCCAGCAGCTCCGGGACAGCCGCGAACACCGGGGAGCTGTTTTTT.

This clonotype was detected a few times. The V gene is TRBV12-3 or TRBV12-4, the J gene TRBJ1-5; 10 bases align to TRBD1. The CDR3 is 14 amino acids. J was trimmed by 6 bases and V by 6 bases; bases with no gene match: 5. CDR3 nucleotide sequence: TGTGCCAGCAGGCCGGGACAGGGGATTCAGCCCCAGCATTTT. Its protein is CASRPGQGIQPQHF.

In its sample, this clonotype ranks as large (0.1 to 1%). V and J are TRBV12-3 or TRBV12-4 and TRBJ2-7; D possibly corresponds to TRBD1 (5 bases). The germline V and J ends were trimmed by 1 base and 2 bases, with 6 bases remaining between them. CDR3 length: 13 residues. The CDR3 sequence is CASSLVDTYEQYF. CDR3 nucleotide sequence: TGTGCCAGCAGTTTAGTGGACACCTACGAGCAGTACTTC.

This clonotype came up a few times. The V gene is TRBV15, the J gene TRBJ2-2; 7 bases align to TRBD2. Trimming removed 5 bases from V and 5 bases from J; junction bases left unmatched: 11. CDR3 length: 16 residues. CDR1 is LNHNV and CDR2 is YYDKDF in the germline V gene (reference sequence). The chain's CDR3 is CATSPLGGWETGELFF. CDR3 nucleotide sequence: TGTGCCACCAGCCCTCTGGGAGGGTGGGAGACCGGGGAGCTGTTTTTT.

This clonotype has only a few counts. CDR3 loop: CASSLSAGANVLTF. In DNA form, the CDR3 reads TGTGCCAGCAGCTTATCTGCTGGGGCCAACGTCCTGACTTTC. The chain links TRBV7-9 to TRBJ2-6; D call uncertain. The V and J ends lost 2 bases and 2 bases respectively, with 4 bases between them. The CDR3 contains 14 residues. Germline V CDR1 and CDR2: SEHNR, FQNEAQ (reference sequence).

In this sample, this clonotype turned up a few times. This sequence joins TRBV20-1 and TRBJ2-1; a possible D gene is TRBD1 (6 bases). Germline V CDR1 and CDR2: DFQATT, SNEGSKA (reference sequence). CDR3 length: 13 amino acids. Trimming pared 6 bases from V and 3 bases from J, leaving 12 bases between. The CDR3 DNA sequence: TGCAGTGCCATTCCGGGACACTACAATGAGCAGTTCTTC. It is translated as CSAIPGHYNEQFF.

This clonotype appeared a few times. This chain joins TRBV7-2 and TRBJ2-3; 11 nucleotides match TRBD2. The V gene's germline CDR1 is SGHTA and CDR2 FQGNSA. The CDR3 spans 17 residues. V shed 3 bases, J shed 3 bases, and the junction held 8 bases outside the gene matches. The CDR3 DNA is TGTGCCAGCAGCTTGGTTTCTAGCGGGAGGATAACAGATACGCAGTATTTT. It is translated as CASSLVSSGRITDTQYF.

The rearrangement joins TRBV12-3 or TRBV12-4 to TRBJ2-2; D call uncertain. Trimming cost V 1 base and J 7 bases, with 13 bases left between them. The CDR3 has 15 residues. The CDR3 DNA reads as TGTGCCAGCAGTTTAGGGACCTGGGCAGGCGGGGAGCTGTTTTTT. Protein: CASSLGTWAGGELFF.